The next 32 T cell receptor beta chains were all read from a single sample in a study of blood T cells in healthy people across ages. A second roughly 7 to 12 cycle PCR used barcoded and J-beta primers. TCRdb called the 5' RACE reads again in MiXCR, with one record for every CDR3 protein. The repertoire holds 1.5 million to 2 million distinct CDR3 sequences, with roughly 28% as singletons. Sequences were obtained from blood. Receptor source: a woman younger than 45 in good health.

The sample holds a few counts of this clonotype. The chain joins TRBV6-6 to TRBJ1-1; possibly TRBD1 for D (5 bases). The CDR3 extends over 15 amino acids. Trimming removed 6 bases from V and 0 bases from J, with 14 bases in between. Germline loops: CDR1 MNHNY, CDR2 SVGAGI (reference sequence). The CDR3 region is CASRFTGRLNTEAFF. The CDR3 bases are TGTGCCAGCAGATTCACGGGACGGTTGAACACTGAAGCTTTCTTT.

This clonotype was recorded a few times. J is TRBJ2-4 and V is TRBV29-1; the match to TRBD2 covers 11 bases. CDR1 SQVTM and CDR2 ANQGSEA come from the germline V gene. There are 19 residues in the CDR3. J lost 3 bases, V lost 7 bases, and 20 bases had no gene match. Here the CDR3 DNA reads TGCAGCGCCGATCTGGGGGTCCTGTCTAGCGGGGGGCTCAAAAACATTCAGTACTTC. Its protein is CSADLGVLSSGGLKNIQYF.

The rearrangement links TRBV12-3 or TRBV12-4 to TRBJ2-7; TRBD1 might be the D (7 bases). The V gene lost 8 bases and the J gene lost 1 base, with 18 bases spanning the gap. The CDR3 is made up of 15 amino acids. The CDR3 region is CASLGAGGKSYEQYF. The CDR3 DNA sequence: TGTGCCAGCTTAGGAGCAGGGGGGAAATCCTACGAGCAGTACTTC.

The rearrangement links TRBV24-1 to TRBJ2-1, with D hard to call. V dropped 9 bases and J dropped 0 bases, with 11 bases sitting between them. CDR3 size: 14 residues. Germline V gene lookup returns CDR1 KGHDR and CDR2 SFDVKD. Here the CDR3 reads CATGSPSSYNEQFF. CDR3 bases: TGTGCCACCGGCAGTCCCAGCTCCTACAATGAGCAGTTCTTC.

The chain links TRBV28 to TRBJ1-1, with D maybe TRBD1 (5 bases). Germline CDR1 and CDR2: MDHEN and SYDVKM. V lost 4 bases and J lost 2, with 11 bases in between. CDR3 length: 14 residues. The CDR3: CASSSWGGNTEAFF. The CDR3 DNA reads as TGTGCCAGCAGTTCTTGGGGGGGTAACACTGAAGCTTTCTTT.

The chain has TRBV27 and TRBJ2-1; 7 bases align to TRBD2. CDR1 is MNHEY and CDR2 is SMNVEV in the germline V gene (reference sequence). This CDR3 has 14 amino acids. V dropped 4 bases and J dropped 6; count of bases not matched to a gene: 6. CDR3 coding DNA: TGTGCCAGCAGTTCTCGCGGGACTACCAATGAGCAGTTCTTC. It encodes CASSSRGTTNEQFF.

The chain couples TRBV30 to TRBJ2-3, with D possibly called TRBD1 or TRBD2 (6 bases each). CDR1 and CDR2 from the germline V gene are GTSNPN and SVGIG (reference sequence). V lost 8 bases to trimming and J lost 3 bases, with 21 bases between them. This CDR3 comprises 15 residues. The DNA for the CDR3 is TGTGCCGGCCGCCTGAGGGGGGATTTGACAGATACGCAGTATTTT. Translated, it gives CAGRLRGDLTDTQYF. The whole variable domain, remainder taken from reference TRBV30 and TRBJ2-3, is SQTIHQWPATLVQPVGSPLSLECTVEGTSNPNLYWYRQAAGRGLQLLFYSVGIGQISSEVPQNLSASRPQDRQFILSSKKLLLSDSGFYLCAGRLRGDLTDTQYFGPGTRLTVL.

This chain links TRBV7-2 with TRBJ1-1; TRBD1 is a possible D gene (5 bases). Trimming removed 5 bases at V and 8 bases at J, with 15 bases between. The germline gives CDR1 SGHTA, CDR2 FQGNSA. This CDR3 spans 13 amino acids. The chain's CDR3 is CASSGIRGGEAFF. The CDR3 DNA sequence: TGTGCCAGCAGCGGTATTCGGGGCGGGGAAGCTTTCTTT.

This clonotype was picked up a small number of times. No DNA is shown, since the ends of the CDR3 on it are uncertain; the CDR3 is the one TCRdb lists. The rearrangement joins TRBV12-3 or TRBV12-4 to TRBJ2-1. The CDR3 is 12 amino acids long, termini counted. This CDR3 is CASSSDFREQFF.

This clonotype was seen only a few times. The DNA for the CDR3 is TGTGCCAGCAGCCTTGGGGGGACTAAAGCTTTCTTT. It specifies CASSLGGTKAFF. This sequence joins TRBV7-2 and TRBJ1-1, with a weak D call TRBD1 (5 bases). Trimming shortened V by 5 bases and J by 9 bases, and 13 bases separated the two germline ends. CDR1 and CDR2 (germline): SGHTA, FQGNSA. This CDR3 is built from 12 residues.

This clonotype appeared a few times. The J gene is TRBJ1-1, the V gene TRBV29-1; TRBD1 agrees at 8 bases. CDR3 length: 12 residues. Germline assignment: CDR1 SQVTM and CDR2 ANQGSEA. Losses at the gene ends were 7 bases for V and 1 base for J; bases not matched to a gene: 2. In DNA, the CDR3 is TGCAGCGGTGACAGGGGGAACACTGAAGCTTTCTTT. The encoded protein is CSGDRGNTEAFF.

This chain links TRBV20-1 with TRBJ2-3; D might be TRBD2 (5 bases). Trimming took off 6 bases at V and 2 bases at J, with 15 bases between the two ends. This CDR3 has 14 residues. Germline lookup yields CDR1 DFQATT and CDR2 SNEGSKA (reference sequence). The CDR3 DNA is TGCAGTGCGCCAGGACTTATTTCCACAGATACGCAGTATTTT. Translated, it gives CSAPGLISTDTQYF.

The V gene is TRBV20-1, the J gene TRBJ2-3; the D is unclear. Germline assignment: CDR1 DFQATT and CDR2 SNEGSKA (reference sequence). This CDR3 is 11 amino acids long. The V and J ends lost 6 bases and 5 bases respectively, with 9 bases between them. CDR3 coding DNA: TGCAGTGCCCCCCCCAGAGATACGCAGTATTTT. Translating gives CSAPPRDTQYF.

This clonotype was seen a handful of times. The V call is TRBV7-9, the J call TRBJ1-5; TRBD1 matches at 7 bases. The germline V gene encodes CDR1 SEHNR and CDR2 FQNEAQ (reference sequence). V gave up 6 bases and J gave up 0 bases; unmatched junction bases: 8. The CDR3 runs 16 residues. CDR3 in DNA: TGTGCCAGCAGTCCTACAGGGGCAGATAGCAATCAGCCCCAGCATTTT. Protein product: CASSPTGADSNQPQHF.

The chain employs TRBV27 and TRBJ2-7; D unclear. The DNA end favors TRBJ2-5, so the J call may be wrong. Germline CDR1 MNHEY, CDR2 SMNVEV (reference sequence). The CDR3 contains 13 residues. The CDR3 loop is CASRASRAETQYF. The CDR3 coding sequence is TGTGCCAGCAGAGCCTCTAGGGCGGAGACCCAGTACTTC.

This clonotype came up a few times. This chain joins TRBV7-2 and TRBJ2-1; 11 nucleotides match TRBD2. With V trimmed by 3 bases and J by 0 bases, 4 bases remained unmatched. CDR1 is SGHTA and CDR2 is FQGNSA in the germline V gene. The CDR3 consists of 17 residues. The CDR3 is CASSFLAGGSSYNEQFF. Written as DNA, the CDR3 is TGTGCCAGCAGCTTCTTAGCGGGGGGGAGCTCCTACAATGAGCAGTTCTTC.

In DNA, the CDR3 is TGTGCCAGCAGTTACCTAGGACAGGGGAATGAGCAGTTCTTC. Its translation: CASSYLGQGNEQFF. The chain recombines TRBV6-5 with TRBJ2-1; 9 bases are a match to TRBD1. This CDR3 has 14 residues. Looked up from germline, CDR1 is MNHEY and CDR2 is SVGAGI. V lost 2 bases and J lost 7; bases outside the gene matches: 3.

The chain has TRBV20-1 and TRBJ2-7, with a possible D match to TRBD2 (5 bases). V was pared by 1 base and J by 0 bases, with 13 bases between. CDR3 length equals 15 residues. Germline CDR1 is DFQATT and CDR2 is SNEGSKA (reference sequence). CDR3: CSARGPAVSSYEQYF. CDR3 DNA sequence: TGCAGTGCTAGAGGTCCAGCGGTAAGCTCCTACGAGCAGTACTTC.

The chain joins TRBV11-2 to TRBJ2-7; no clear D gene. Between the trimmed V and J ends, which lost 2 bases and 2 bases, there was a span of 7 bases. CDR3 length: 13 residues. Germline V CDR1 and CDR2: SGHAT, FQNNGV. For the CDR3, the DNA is TGTGCCAGCAGCTTACCAGTGACCTACGAGCAGTACTTC. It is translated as CASSLPVTYEQYF.

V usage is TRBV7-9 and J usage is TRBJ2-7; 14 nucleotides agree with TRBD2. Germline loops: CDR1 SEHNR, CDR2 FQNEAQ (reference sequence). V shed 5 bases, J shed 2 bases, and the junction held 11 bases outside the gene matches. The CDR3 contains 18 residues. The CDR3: CASSTGLAGGNLAYEQYF. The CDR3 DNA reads TGTGCCAGCAGCACCGGACTAGCGGGAGGAAACCTTGCCTACGAGCAGTACTTC.

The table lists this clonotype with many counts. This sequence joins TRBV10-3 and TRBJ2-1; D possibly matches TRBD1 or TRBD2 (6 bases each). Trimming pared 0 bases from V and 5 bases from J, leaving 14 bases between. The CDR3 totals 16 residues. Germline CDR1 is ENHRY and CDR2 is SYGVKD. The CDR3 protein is CAISESMGGRNNEQFF. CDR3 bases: TGTGCCATCAGTGAGTCAATGGGGGGCCGTAACAATGAGCAGTTCTTC.

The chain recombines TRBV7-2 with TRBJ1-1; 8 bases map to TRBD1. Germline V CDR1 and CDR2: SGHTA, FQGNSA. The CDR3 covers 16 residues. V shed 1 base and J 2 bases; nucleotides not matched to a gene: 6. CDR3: CASSLEGTGLNTEAFF. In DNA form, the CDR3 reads TGTGCCAGCAGCTTAGAGGGGACAGGACTTAACACTGAAGCTTTCTTT.

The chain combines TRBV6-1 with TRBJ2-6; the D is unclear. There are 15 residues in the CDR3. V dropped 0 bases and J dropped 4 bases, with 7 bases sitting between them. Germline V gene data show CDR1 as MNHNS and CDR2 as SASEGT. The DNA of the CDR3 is TGTGCCAGCAGTGAAGCCGGATTCGGGGCCAACGTCCTGACTTTC. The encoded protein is CASSEAGFGANVLTF.

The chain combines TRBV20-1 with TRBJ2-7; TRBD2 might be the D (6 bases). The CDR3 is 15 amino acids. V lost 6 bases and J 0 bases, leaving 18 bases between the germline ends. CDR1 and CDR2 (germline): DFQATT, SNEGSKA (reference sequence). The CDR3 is CSACPKDGGSYEQYF. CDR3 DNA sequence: TGCAGTGCATGTCCTAAGGACGGGGGCTCCTACGAGCAGTACTTC.

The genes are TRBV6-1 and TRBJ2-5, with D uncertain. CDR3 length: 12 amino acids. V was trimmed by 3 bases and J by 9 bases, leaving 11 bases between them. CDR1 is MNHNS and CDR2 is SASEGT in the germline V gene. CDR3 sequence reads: CASSEIGPAQYF. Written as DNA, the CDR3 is TGTGCCAGCAGTGAGATTGGTCCGGCCCAGTACTTC.

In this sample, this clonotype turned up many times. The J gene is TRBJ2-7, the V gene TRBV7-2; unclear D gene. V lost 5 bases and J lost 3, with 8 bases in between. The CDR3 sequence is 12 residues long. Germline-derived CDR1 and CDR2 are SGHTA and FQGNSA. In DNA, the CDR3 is TGTGCCAGCAGCCCGTACCTCTACGAGCAGTACTTC. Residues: CASSPYLYEQYF.

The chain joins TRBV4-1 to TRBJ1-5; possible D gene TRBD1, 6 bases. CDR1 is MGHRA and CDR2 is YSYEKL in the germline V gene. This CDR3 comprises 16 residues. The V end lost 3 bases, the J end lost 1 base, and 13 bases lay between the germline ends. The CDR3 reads CASSHIRGGSNQPQHF. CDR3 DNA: TGCGCCAGCAGCCATATCAGGGGAGGGAGCAATCAGCCCCAGCATTTT.

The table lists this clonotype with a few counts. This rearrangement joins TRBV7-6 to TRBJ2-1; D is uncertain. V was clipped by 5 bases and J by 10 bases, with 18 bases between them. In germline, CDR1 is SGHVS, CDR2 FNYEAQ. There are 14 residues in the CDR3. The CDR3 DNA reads TGTGCCAGCAGCCCCCGAGGTAGTAGCTGGGAGCAGTTCTTC. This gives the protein CASSPRGSSWEQFF.

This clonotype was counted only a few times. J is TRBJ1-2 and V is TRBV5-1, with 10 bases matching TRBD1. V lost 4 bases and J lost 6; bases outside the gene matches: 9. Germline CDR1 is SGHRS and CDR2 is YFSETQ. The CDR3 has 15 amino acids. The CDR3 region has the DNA TGCGCCAGCAGCGTACAGGGGACAGGGGCGAATGGCTACACCTTC. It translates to CASSVQGTGANGYTF.

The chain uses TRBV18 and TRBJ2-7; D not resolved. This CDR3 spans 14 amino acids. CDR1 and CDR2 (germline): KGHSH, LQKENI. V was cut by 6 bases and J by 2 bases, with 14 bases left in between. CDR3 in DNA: TGTGCCAGCTCTGAACCGGGCCGTGCCTACGAGCAGTACTTC. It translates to CASSEPGRAYEQYF.

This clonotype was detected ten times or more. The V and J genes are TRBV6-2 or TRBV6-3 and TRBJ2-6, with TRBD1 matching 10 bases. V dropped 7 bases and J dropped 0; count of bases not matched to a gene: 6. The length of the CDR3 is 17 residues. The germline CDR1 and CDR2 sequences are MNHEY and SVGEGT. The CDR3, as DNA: TGTGCCAGCATCGACAGGGGGCCCTCCTCTGGGGCCAACGTCCTGACTTTC. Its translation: CASIDRGPSSGANVLTF.

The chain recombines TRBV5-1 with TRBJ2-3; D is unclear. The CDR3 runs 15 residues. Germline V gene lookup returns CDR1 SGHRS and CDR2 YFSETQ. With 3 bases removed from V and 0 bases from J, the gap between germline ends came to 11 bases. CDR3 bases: TGCGCCAGCAGCTCCAGGAGTCCTAGCACAGATACGCAGTATTTT. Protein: CASSSRSPSTDTQYF.